This T cell receptor beta chain was sequenced during a study of blood T cell repertoires in COVID-19. Study in general: Acute and convalescent COVID-19 samples came from the United States, Italy and Spain. PBMCs, B-cell-depleted T cells, or T cells provided the cDNA or gDNA that made up the material.

Per the study methods: Amplification of reference gene primers provided the estimated nucleated cell counts. TCRdb keeps only in-frame clones here, not all; method: immunoSEQ multiplex PCR. The V and J calls and clone size are taken from that table; D and trimming were inferred from the DNA. The table records some 200,000 clones, around 82% of them present only once. In its sample, this clone was seen once. V dropped 2 bases and J dropped 0 bases, with 8 bases sitting between them. The CDR3 spans 14 residues. Per germline, CDR1 SGHKS and CDR2 YYEKEE (reference sequence). The TCR originated in a woman aged 55-75 years with acute or convalescent COVID-19. Sample: peripheral blood. V is TRBV5-5 and J is TRBJ2-5; D remains unclear. Written as DNA, the CDR3 is TGTGCCAGCAGCTTATCGACACACCAAGAGACCCAGTACTTC. Protein product: CASSLSTHQETQYF.